These 21 T cell receptor beta chains came from one sample sequenced in a study of human T cells and chemical hapten exposure. This sample's time point: patch test 1, 2 weeks after DPC sensitization. Specified treatment: therapeutic diphenylcyclopropenone sensitization with weekly scalp DPC. MiXCR, run by TCRdb on the RACE reads, gives a single entry per CDR3 protein. The table shows around 300,000 distinct CDR3 sequences, with under 9% occurring only once. Specimen: whole blood, collected in connection with sensitization to the hapten diphenylcyclopropenone (DPC). These receptors all stem from a woman younger than 35 with alopecia areata. Some clones in this sample may be carry-over from other donors' samples.

This clonotype turned up a few times. The rearrangement uses TRBV25-1 and TRBJ2-3; no clear D gene. Trimming shortened V by 5 bases and J by 11 bases, and 17 bases separated the two germline ends. The CDR3 runs 13 residues. The germline CDR1 and CDR2 sequences are MGHDK and SYGVNS. The CDR3 loop reads CASSLGVSSLQYF. The CDR3 bases are TGTGCCAGCAGTCTTGGTGTCTCGAGCTTGCAGTATTTT.

At least ten counts were recorded for this clonotype. This chain links TRBV6-2 or TRBV6-3 with TRBJ1-1; possible D gene TRBD1, 6 bases. The CDR3 covers 12 residues. V was trimmed by 6 bases and J by 2 bases, leaving 7 bases between them. In germline, CDR1 is MNHEY, CDR2 SVGEGT. The CDR3 is CASRQGNTEAFF. In DNA, the CDR3 is TGTGCCAGCAGACAGGGAAACACTGAAGCTTTCTTT.

This clonotype appeared a few times. V is TRBV7-8 and J is TRBJ2-5; no reliable D call. Germline V CDR1 and CDR2: SGHVS, FQNEAQ. The V and J ends lost 3 bases and 5 bases respectively, with 7 bases between them. This CDR3 comprises 12 residues. The CDR3 loop is CASSLLSETQYF. The CDR3 region has the DNA TGTGCCAGCAGCTTGCTCTCGGAGACCCAGTACTTC.

The CDR3 DNA follows: TGTGCCAGCAGTTTAGGGGGGACCTATGGCTACACCTTC. This encodes CASSLGGTYGYTF. V usage is TRBV12-3 or TRBV12-4 and J usage is TRBJ1-2; D perhaps matches TRBD1 (5 bases). Deletions cut 1 base from V and 4 bases from J, with 7 bases between. This CDR3 comprises 13 residues.

This clonotype was counted a few times. J is TRBJ1-2 and V is TRBV29-1; D is ambiguous. V was clipped by 1 base and J by 0 bases, with 0 bases between them. Germline V lookup: CDR1 SQVTM, CDR2 ANQGSEA. The CDR3 extends over 11 amino acids. The CDR3: CSVEANYGYTF. CDR3 sequence (DNA): TGCAGCGTTGAAGCTAACTATGGCTACACCTTC.

This clonotype was seen ten or more times. The chain couples TRBV6-5 to TRBJ2-3; a possible D gene is TRBD2 (6 bases). The V end was cut by 8 bases, the J end by 1 base, with 19 bases between. The germline gives CDR1 MNHEY, CDR2 SVGAGI. The CDR3 totals 16 residues. The CDR3 here is CASPKGGRDCTDTQYF. The CDR3 coding sequence is TGTGCCAGCCCAAAGGGCGGCAGGGACTGCACAGATACGCAGTATTTT.

This clonotype was detected a few times. The rearrangement links TRBV29-1 to TRBJ1-1; TRBD1 might be the D (5 bases). Germline V gene sequence: CDR1 SQVTM, CDR2 ANQGSEA. The CDR3 consists of 13 residues. With 3 bases removed from V and 0 bases from J, the gap between germline ends came to 8 bases. The CDR3 nucleotides read TGCAGCGTTGAGTGGGGGATGAACACTGAAGCTTTCTTT. This sequence encodes CSVEWGMNTEAFF. The full variable domain, with the rest looked up from reference TRBV29-1 and TRBJ1-1, is SAVISQKPSRDICQRGTSLTIQCQVDSQVTMMFWYRQQPGQSLTLIATANQGSEATYESGFVIDKFPISRPNLTFSTLTVSNMSPEDSSIYLCSVEWGMNTEAFFGQGTRLTVV.

This clonotype occurred many times. This sequence joins TRBV7-2 and TRBJ2-3, with no clear D. The CDR3 length is 14 residues. Trimming shortened V by 1 base and J by 2 bases, and 7 bases separated the two germline ends. Germline values: CDR1 SGHTA, CDR2 FQGNSA. The CDR3 nucleotides read TGTGCCAGCAGCTTAGATTCCCTCACAGATACGCAGTATTTT. Protein product: CASSLDSLTDTQYF. Combining the CDR3 with reference TRBV7-2 and TRBJ2-3 gives the whole variable domain GAGVSQSPSNKVTEKGKDVELRCDPISGHTALYWYRQSLGQGLEFLIYFQGNSAPDKSGLPSDRFSAERTGGSVSTLTIQRTQQEDSAVYLCASSLDSLTDTQYFGPGTRLTVL.

This clonotype was found many times. The chain joins TRBV29-1 to TRBJ2-1; TRBD2 matches at 8 bases. J was trimmed by 6 bases and V by 7 bases; bases with no gene match: 14. The CDR3 contains 15 residues. Germline V gives CDR1 SQVTM, CDR2 ANQGSEA. The DNA for the CDR3 is TGCAGCGGGAATCGTCGGACTAGCCGGTCCAATGAGCAGTTCTTC. Amino acid sequence: CSGNRRTSRSNEQFF.

This clonotype has a handful of counts. The chain carries TRBV12-3 or TRBV12-4 and TRBJ1-2; D unclear. V lost 6 bases and J 4 bases, leaving 9 bases between the germline ends. The CDR3 extends over 12 amino acids. CDR3 amino acids: CASSPRSYGYTF. CDR3 in DNA: TGTGCCAGCAGCCCCCGGTCCTATGGCTACACCTTC.

This clonotype was observed a handful of times. V usage is TRBV20-1 and J usage is TRBJ2-3; 8 bases map to TRBD2. The length of the CDR3 is 16 residues. The V gene end was trimmed by 2 bases and the J gene end by 0 bases; junction bases not matched to a gene: 7. Germline-derived CDR1 and CDR2 are DFQATT and SNEGSKA (reference sequence). In DNA, the CDR3 is TGCAGTGCTAGAACCGGCGGGGGGATGAGCACAGATACGCAGTATTTT. Amino acid sequence: CSARTGGGMSTDTQYF.

This clonotype was observed at least ten times. In nucleotides, the CDR3 is TGTGCCAGCAGTCCCCGGGACAGGGGACACAATGAGCAGTTCTTC. Amino acids: CASSPRDRGHNEQFF. This chain links TRBV6-5 with TRBJ2-1; 10 bases map to TRBD1. The germline V gene encodes CDR1 MNHEY and CDR2 SVGAGI. CDR3 length equals 15 residues. Losses at the gene ends were 5 bases for V and 5 bases for J; bases not matched to a gene: 6.

This rearrangement joins TRBV29-1 to TRBJ2-3, with a possible D match to TRBD2 (7 bases). Germline CDR1 reads SQVTM; CDR2 reads ANQGSEA. CDR3 length equals 15 residues. The V gene lost 5 bases and the J gene lost 0 bases, with 15 bases spanning the gap. CDR3 nucleotides: TGCAGCGTTTCGGGGGGCCTCACTAGCACAGATACGCAGTATTTT. Protein sequence: CSVSGGLTSTDTQYF.

This clonotype turned up a few times. The J gene is TRBJ2-3, the V gene TRBV2; TRBD2 aligns across 7 bases. The V gene end was trimmed by 6 bases and the J gene end by 2 bases; junction bases not matched to a gene: 8. The CDR3 sequence is 15 residues long. CDR1 and CDR2 (germline): SNHLY, FYNNEI. In DNA form, the CDR3 reads TGTGCCAGCAGGCGAGCGGGGCGACTCACAGATACGCAGTATTTT. Translated, it gives CASRRAGRLTDTQYF. The variable domain in full, with the rest retrieved from reference TRBV2 and TRBJ2-3, is EPEVTQTPSHQVTQMGQEVILRCVPISNHLYFYWYRQILGQKVEFLVSFYNNEISEKSEIFDDQFSVERPDGSNFTLKIRSTKLEDSAMYFCASRRAGRLTDTQYFGPGTRLTVL.

There are a few counts of this clonotype. This chain joins TRBV6-1 and TRBJ1-2; D is unclear. Looked up from germline, CDR1 is MNHNS and CDR2 is SASEGT. This CDR3 is built from 12 residues. The ends were cut back, 9 bases at V and 3 bases at J, with 11 bases in the middle. CDR3 coding DNA: TGTGCCAGGCGGAGCAGCGACTATGGCTACACCTTC. Protein: CARRSSDYGYTF.

This chain joins TRBV20-1 and TRBJ1-4, with 8 bases matching TRBD1. This CDR3 is 17 amino acids long. CDR1 is DFQATT and CDR2 is SNEGSKA in the germline V gene (reference sequence). V dropped 1 base and J dropped 1; count of bases not matched to a gene: 8. CDR3 nucleotides: TGCAGTGCTAGAGGACAGGGGTTAGGAGTAACTAATGAAAAACTGTTTTTT. Its protein is CSARGQGLGVTNEKLFF.

The V call is TRBV7-6, the J call TRBJ1-3; 7 nucleotides agree with TRBD1. Germline V CDR1 and CDR2: SGHVS, FNYEAQ. J was trimmed by 4 bases and V by 7 bases; bases with no gene match: 4. The CDR3 has 13 amino acids. CDR3 DNA: TGTGCCAGCACAGACAGGGAAGGAAACACCATATATTTT. Protein: CASTDREGNTIYF.

The chain is built from TRBV7-9 and TRBJ2-1; D call uncertain. Germline CDR1 SEHNR, CDR2 FQNEAQ (reference sequence). Trimming stripped 3 bases from V and 6 bases from J, with 12 bases between. The length of the CDR3 is 14 residues. CDR3: CASSFGLPSNEQFF. The CDR3 DNA reads TGTGCCAGCAGCTTCGGTCTCCCTAGCAATGAGCAGTTCTTC.

The rearrangement joins TRBV7-9 to TRBJ1-6, with D unclear. The CDR3 is made up of 15 amino acids. CDR1 is SEHNR, CDR2 FQNEAQ, per germline (reference sequence). V lost 6 bases to trimming and J lost 7 bases, with 16 bases between them. CDR3 amino acids: CASSQIMNANSPLHF. In nucleotides, the CDR3 is TGTGCCAGCAGTCAGATCATGAACGCAAATTCACCCCTCCACTTT.

The sample holds many counts of this clonotype. The CDR3 protein is CASSAGTDQPQHF. The CDR3 DNA follows: TGTGCCAGCAGTGCTGGGACAGATCAGCCCCAGCATTTT. J is TRBJ1-5 and V is TRBV12-3 or TRBV12-4, with 7 bases aligning to TRBD1. CDR3 length equals 13 residues. J was trimmed by 5 bases and V by 5 bases; bases with no gene match: 3.

The gene calls are TRBV29-1 and TRBJ2-1, with D perhaps given as TRBD1 or TRBD2 (5 bases each). Trimming cost V 6 bases and J 9 bases, with 9 bases left between them. Germline V gene lookup returns CDR1 SQVTM and CDR2 ANQGSEA. CDR3 length: 10 residues. CDR3 sequence: CSVAGTEQFF. Written as DNA, the CDR3 is TGCAGCGTAGCAGGGACTGAGCAGTTCTTC.